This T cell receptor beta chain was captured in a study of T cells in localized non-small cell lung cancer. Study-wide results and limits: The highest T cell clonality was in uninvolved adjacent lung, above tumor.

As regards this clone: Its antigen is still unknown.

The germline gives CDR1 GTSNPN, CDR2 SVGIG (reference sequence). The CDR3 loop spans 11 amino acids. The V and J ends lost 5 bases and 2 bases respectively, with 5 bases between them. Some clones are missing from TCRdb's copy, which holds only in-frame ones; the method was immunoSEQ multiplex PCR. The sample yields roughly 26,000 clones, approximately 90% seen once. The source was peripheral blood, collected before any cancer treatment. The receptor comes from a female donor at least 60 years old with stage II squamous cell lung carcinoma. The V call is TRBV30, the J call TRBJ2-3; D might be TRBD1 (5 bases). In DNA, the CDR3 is TGTGCCTGGGGGGCCACAGATACGCAGTATTTT. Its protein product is CAWGATDTQYF.